This T cell receptor beta chain is drawn from a study of shared clonotypes between healthy human individuals. Study information: Aged 18 to 49, the donors were two women and a few men.

CDR3 size: 12 residues. Per germline, CDR1 MNHNY and CDR2 SVGAGI (reference sequence). The V end lost 0 bases, the J end lost 6 bases, and 5 bases lay between the germline ends. Only in-frame clones appear in the TCRdb table, and some are missing; sequencing was by immunoSEQ multiplex PCR. The repertoire includes roughly 640,000 clones, around 67% of them detected once, and 1.5% to 2% sits in the top ten. The study, taken as a whole, reports: Only blood was sampled, and tissue TCR repertoires likely differ from blood ones.

As concerns this clone: Its antigen is unidentified.

This receptor was obtained from a woman aged 25 to 39 in good health. This chain joins TRBV6-6 and TRBJ1-1; D not certain. The sequenced sample consisted of memory CD4+ T cells sorted from blood. Subset in this sample: CD45RA-negative fraction. In DNA form, the CDR3 reads TGTGCCAGCAGTTACTCGACACCTGAAGCTTTCTTT. This sequence encodes CASSYSTPEAFF.